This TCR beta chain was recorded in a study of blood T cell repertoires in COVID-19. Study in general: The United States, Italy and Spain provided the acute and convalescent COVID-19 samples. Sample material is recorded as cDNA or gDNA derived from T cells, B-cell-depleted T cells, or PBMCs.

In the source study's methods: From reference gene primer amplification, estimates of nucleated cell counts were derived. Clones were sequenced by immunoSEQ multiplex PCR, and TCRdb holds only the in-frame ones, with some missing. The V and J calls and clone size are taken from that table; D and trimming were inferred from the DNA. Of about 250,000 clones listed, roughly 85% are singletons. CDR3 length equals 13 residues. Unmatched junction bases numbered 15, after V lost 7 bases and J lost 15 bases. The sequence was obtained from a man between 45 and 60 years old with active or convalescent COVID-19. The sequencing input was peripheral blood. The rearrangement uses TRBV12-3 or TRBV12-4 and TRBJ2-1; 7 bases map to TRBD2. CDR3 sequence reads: CASNLGGGPKPFF. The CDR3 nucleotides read TGTGCCAGCAATTTGGGGGGAGGGCCGAAACCGTTCTTC.